The 18 T cell receptor beta chains below were found in one sample sequenced in a study of blood T cell repertoires in COVID-19. Produced via immunoSEQ multiplex PCR; TCRdb's table is partial and in-frame only. Seen here are almost 80,000 clones, about nine tenths observed once, and the top ten hold 0.77%. The sequencing sample was made of peripheral blood. The receptors here all came from an elderly woman with acute or convalescent COVID-19.

This sequence joins TRBV7-2 and TRBJ2-2, with D uncertain. The V gene's germline CDR1 is SGHTA and CDR2 FQGNSA. The CDR3 sequence is 15 residues long. Between the trimmed V and J ends, which lost 5 bases and 4 bases, there was a span of 14 bases. The CDR3 reads CASSRNGLATGELFF. The CDR3, as DNA: TGTGCCAGCAGCCGTAACGGGTTAGCCACCGGGGAGCTGTTTTTT.

In DNA form, the CDR3 reads TGTGCCAGCAGCTTTAACCCGACAGGCCTCTACGAGCAGTACTTC. Amino acid sequence: CASSFNPTGLYEQYF. V usage is TRBV5-4 and J usage is TRBJ2-7; a possible D gene is TRBD1 (6 bases). Deletions cut 2 bases from V and 3 bases from J, with 15 bases between. The CDR3 is 15 residues long. The germline V gene has CDR1 SGHNT and CDR2 YYREEE (reference sequence).

The chain links TRBV7-9 to TRBJ1-1; perhaps TRBD1 as D (5 bases). The length of the CDR3 is 13 residues. Germline V gives CDR1 SEHNR, CDR2 FQNEAQ (reference sequence). Trimming shortened V by 5 bases and J by 1 base, and 8 bases separated the two germline ends. CDR3 in amino acids: CASSPGGNTEAFF. The CDR3 coding sequence is TGTGCCAGCAGCCCCGGGGGGAACACTGAAGCTTTCTTT.

The chain has TRBV5-1 and TRBJ2-1; TRBD2 agrees at 12 bases. Looked up from germline, CDR1 is SGHRS and CDR2 is YFSETQ. V lost 4 bases, J lost 8 bases, and 19 bases stayed unmatched. This CDR3 region has 19 residues. The CDR3 loop reads CASSHLAASGRAEHHEQFF. As DNA, the CDR3 is TGCGCCAGCAGCCATCTTGCGGCTAGCGGGAGGGCCGAGCACCATGAGCAGTTCTTC.

The gene calls are TRBV4-2 and TRBJ2-3; 7 positions match TRBD2. Looked up from germline, CDR1 is LGHNA and CDR2 is YNFKEQ. Losses at the gene ends were 4 bases for V and 3 bases for J; bases not matched to a gene: 10. The CDR3 has 16 residues. The DNA of the CDR3 is TGTGCCAGCAGCCTCGGATGGGGGAGGGGAACAGATACGCAGTATTTT. This gives the protein CASSLGWGRGTDTQYF.

This sequence joins TRBV6-1 and TRBJ1-6; TRBD1 matches at 7 bases. CDR1 MNHNS and CDR2 SASEGT come from the germline V gene. The CDR3 runs to 13 residues. Losses at the gene ends were 3 bases for V and 14 bases for J; bases not matched to a gene: 7. The CDR3 sequence: CASSDGPGGTLHF. CDR3 nucleotides: TGTGCCAGCAGTGATGGTCCAGGGGGGACCCTCCACTTT.

The chain is built from TRBV14 and TRBJ1-4, with 9 bases matching TRBD1. V trimming: 1 base; J trimming: 8 bases; junction bases outside the gene matches: 5. The CDR3 is 15 residues long. The V gene's germline CDR1 is SGHDN and CDR2 FVKESK. CDR3 residues: CASSQVRDRVEKLFF. As DNA, the CDR3 is TGTGCCAGCAGCCAAGTCCGGGACAGGGTGGAAAAACTGTTTTTT.

The chain recombines TRBV9 with TRBJ1-6, with 8 bases aligning to TRBD1. Germline trimming cut 4 bases from V and 9 bases from J; bases unmatched to any gene: 9. Germline CDR1 SGDLS, CDR2 YYNGEE. CDR3 size: 15 residues. The CDR3: CASSLQDRVGSPLHF. CDR3 DNA sequence: TGTGCCAGCAGCTTACAGGACAGGGTCGGTTCACCCCTCCACTTT.

This rearrangement joins TRBV29-1 to TRBJ2-4; D not certain. V was cut by 1 base and J by 4 bases, with 14 bases left in between. The germline V gene has CDR1 SQVTM and CDR2 ANQGSEA. CDR3 size: 15 residues. The CDR3, as DNA: TGCAGCGTTGAAGCAACCCCCCGGTCTAAAAACATTCAGTACTTC. Amino acid sequence: CSVEATPRSKNIQYF. Full variable domain (remainder filled in from reference TRBV29-1 and TRBJ2-4): SAVISQKPSRDICQRGTSLTIQCQVDSQVTMMFWYRQQPGQSLTLIATANQGSEATYESGFVIDKFPISRPNLTFSTLTVSNMSPEDSSIYLCSVEATPRSKNIQYFGAGTRLSVL.

V and J are TRBV9 and TRBJ2-2; the match to TRBD1 covers 8 bases. Germline CDR1 is SGDLS and CDR2 is YYNGEE. V lost 1 base and J lost 0; bases outside the gene matches: 2. The CDR3 is 16 residues long. CDR3 amino acids: CASSVQGATNTGELFF. Here the CDR3 DNA reads TGTGCCAGCAGCGTACAGGGGGCAACGAACACCGGGGAGCTGTTTTTT.

This clone was counted a few times. V usage is TRBV7-2 and J usage is TRBJ2-7; D might be TRBD2 (6 bases). The CDR3 sequence is 15 residues long. Germline V gene lookup returns CDR1 SGHTA and CDR2 FQGNSA. V was pared by 1 base and J by 0 bases, with 10 bases between. Here the CDR3 DNA reads TGTGCCAGCAGCTTAGGGCAGGGACTCTCCTACGAGCAGTACTTC. Translating gives CASSLGQGLSYEQYF.

The J gene is TRBJ2-5, the V gene TRBV5-1; 8 nucleotides match TRBD2. Germline CDR1 reads SGHRS; CDR2 reads YFSETQ. The CDR3 runs 15 residues. J lost 2 bases, V lost 0 bases, and 3 bases had no gene match. CDR3 DNA sequence: TGCGCCAGCAGCTTGGGGTTAGCGGGGCAAGAGACCCAGTACTTC. It encodes CASSLGLAGQETQYF.

The chain recombines TRBV7-3 with TRBJ1-1, with D tentatively TRBD1 (6 bases). The V end lost 5 bases, the J end lost 5 bases, and 12 bases lay between the germline ends. Germline V gene data show CDR1 as SGHTA and CDR2 as FQGTGA. The CDR3 is made up of 13 amino acids. DNA for the CDR3: TGTGCCAGCAGCATACACAGGGTTACTGAAGCTTTCTTT. This gives the protein CASSIHRVTEAFF. The variable domain in full, with the rest retrieved from reference TRBV7-3 and TRBJ1-1, is GAGVSQTPSNKVTEKGKYVELRCDPISGHTALYWYRQSLGQGPEFLIYFQGTGAADDSGLPNDRFFAVRPEGSVSTLKIQRTERGDSAVYLCASSIHRVTEAFFGQGTRLTVV.

This chain links TRBV24-1 with TRBJ2-1; D might be TRBD2 (5 bases). The CDR3 is 14 amino acids. Per germline, CDR1 KGHDR and CDR2 SFDVKD. Trimming cost V 7 bases and J 10 bases, with 19 bases left between them. The CDR3 is CATSGLSGSGEQFF. CDR3 DNA: TGTGCCACCAGCGGGCTAAGCGGTTCTGGAGAGCAGTTCTTC.

This chain links TRBV24-1 with TRBJ2-6; D call uncertain. There are 17 residues in the CDR3. Germline CDR1 KGHDR, CDR2 SFDVKD. The germline V and J ends were trimmed by 7 bases and 2 bases, with 17 bases remaining between them. CDR3 sequence (DNA): TGTGCCACCAGAGAGATTGTGCTATTGGCTGGGGCCAACGTCCTGACTTTC. Amino acids: CATREIVLLAGANVLTF.

This chain connects TRBV5-1 to TRBJ1-6; D possibly corresponds to TRBD1 (6 bases). CDR1 SGHRS and CDR2 YFSETQ come from the germline V gene. V was trimmed by 2 bases and J by 4 bases, leaving 13 bases between them. The CDR3 is 16 amino acids. CDR3 sequence: CASSLQGGRYNSPLHF. CDR3 coding DNA: TGCGCCAGCAGCTTACAGGGAGGGCGATATAATTCACCCCTCCACTTT.

This clone showed up just once. The chain employs TRBV18 and TRBJ1-1; tentatively, D is TRBD1 (6 bases). The CDR3 runs 14 residues. CDR1 is KGHSH and CDR2 is LQKENI in the germline V gene. Trimming cost V 2 bases and J 5 bases, with 12 bases left between them. The CDR3 protein is CASSPTQGRTEAFF. CDR3 sequence (DNA): TGTGCCAGCTCACCAACACAGGGTAGGACTGAAGCTTTCTTT. The variable domain in full, with the rest retrieved from reference TRBV18 and TRBJ1-1, is NAGVMQNPRHLVRRRGQEARLRCSPMKGHSHVYWYRQLPEEGLKFMVYLQKENIIDESGMPKERFSAEFPKEGPSILRIQQVVRGDSAAYFCASSPTQGRTEAFFGQGTRLTVV.

V is TRBV19 and J is TRBJ1-2, with D perhaps TRBD1 (5 bases). Trimming took off 1 base at V and 6 bases at J, with 9 bases between the two ends. The length of the CDR3 is 13 residues. CDR1 LNHDA and CDR2 SQIVND come from the germline V gene (reference sequence). Here the CDR3 DNA reads TGTGCCAGTAGTATAGTGTCCAGGGATGGCTACACCTTC. Its protein product is CASSIVSRDGYTF.